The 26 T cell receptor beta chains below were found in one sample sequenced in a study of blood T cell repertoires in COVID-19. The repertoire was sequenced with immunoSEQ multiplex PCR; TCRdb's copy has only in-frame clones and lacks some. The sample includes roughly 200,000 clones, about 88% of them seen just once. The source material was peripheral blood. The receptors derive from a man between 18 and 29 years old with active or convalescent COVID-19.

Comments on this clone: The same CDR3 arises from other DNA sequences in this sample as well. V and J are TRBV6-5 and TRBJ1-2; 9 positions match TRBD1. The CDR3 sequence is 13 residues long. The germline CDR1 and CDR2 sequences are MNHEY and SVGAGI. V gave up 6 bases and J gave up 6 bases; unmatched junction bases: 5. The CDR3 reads CASRSGQGNGYTF. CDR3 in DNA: TGTGCCAGCAGGTCGGGACAGGGTAATGGCTACACCTTC.

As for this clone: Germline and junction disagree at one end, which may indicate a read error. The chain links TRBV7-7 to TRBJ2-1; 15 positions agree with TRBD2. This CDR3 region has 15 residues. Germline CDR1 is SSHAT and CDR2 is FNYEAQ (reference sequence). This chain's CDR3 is CASSLGTSGRNEQFF. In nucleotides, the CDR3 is TGTGCTAGCAGCTTAGGGACTAGCGGGAGGAATGAGCAGTTCTTC.

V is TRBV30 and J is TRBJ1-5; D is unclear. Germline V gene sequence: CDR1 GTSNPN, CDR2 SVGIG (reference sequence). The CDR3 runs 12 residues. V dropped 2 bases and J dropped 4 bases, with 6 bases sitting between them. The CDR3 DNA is TGTGCCTGGAGTTCGGGGAATCAGCCCCAGCATTTT. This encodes CAWSSGNQPQHF.

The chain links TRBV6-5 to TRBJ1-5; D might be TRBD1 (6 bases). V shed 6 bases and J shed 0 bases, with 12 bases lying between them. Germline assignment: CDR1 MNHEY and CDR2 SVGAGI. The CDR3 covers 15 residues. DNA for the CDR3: TGTGCCAGCAGGATACAGGGAAATAGCAATCAGCCCCAGCATTTT. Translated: CASRIQGNSNQPQHF.

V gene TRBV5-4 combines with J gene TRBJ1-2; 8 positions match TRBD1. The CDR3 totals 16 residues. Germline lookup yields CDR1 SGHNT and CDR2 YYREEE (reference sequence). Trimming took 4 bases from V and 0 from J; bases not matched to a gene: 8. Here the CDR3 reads CASSRIQGASNYGYTF. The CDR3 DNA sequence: TGTGCCAGCAGCCGAATCCAGGGGGCCTCTAACTATGGCTACACCTTC.

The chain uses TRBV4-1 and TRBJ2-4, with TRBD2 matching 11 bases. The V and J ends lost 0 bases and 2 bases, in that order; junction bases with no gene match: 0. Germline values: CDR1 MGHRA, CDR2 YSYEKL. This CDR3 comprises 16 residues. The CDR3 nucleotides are TGCGCCAGCAGCCAAGAGACTAGCGGGACCAAAAACATTCAGTACTTC. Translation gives CASSQETSGTKNIQYF.

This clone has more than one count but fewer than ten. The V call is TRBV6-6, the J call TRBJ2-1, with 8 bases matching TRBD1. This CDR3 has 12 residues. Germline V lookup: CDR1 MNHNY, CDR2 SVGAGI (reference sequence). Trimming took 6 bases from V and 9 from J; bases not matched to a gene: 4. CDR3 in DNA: TGTGCCAGCAGCCCCAGGGGGCGTGAGCAGTTCTTC. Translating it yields CASSPRGREQFF.

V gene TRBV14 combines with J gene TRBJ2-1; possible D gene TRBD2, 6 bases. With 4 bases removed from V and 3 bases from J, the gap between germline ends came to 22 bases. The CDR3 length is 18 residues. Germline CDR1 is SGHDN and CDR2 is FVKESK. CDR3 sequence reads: CASSLSRSRGGVYNEQFF. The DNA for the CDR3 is TGTGCCAGCAGCCTGTCCCGTAGCCGCGGCGGGGTCTACAATGAGCAGTTCTTC.

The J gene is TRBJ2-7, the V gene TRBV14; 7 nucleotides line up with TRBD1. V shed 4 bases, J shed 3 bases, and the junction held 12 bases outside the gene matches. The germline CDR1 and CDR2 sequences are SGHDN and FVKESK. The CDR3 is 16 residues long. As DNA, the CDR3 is TGTGCCAGCAGCCCAGGCCCGGGACAGCCTGTCTACGAGCAGTACTTC. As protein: CASSPGPGQPVYEQYF.

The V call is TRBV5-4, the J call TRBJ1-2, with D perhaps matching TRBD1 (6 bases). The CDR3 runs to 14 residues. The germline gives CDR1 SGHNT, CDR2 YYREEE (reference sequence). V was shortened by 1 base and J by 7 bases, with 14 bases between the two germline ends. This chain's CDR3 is CASSLKGDSGGYTF. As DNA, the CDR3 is TGTGCCAGCAGCTTGAAGGGGGATTCGGGTGGCTACACCTTC.

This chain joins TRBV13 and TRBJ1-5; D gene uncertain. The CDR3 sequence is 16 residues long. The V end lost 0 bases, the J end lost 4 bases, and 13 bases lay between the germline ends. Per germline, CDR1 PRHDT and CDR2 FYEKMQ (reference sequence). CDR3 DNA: TGTGCCAGCAGCTTAGGCCGGAGCCGGGGTAATCAGCCCCAGCATTTT. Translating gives CASSLGRSRGNQPQHF.

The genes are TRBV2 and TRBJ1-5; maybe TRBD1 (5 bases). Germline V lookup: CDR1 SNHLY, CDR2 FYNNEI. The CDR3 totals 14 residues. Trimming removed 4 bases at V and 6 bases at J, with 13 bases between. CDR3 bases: TGTGCCAGCAGTGGAGGCAGGGTCGGTCAGCCCCAGCATTTT. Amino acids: CASSGGRVGQPQHF.

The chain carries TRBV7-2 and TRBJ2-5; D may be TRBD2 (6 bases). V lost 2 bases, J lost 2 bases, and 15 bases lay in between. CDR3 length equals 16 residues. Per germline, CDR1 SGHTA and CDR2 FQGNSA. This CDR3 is CASSLLGSGAQETQYF. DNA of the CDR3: TGTGCCAGCAGCTTATTAGGTAGCGGAGCTCAAGAGACCCAGTACTTC.

CDR3 nucleotide sequence: TGTGCCAGTAGTTTGGGACAGGGGGTTGCTAATGAAAAACTGTTTTTT. It translates to CASSLGQGVANEKLFF. The V call is TRBV19, the J call TRBJ1-4, with 11 bases identical to TRBD1. The CDR3 runs to 16 residues. V dropped 5 bases and J dropped 3; count of bases not matched to a gene: 5. Germline V CDR1 and CDR2: LNHDA, SQIVND (reference sequence).

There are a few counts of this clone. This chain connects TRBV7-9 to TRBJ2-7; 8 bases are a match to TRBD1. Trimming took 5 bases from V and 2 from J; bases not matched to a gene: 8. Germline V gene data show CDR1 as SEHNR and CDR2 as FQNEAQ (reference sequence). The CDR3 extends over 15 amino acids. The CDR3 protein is CASSPTDRAPYEQYF. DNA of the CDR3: TGTGCCAGCAGCCCGACGGACAGGGCCCCCTACGAGCAGTACTTC.

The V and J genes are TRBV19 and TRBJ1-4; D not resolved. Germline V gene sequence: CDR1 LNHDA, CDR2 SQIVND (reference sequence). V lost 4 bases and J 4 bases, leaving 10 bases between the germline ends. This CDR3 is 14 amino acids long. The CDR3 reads CASSRGESNEKLFF. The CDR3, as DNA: TGTGCCAGTAGTAGGGGAGAGAGTAATGAAAAACTGTTTTTT.

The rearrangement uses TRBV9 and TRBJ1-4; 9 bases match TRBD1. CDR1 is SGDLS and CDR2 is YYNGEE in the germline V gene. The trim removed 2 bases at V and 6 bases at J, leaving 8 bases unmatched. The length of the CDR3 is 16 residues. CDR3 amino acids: CASSVHGGQGYEKLFF. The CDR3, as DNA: TGTGCCAGCAGCGTCCATGGGGGACAGGGTTATGAAAAACTGTTTTTT.

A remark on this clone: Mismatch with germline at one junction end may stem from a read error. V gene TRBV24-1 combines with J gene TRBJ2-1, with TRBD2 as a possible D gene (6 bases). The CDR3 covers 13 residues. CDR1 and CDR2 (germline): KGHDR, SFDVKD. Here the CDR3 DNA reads TGTGCCACCAGTGATTTGCAATCGGGGGAGCGGTTCTTC. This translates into CATSDLQSGERFF.

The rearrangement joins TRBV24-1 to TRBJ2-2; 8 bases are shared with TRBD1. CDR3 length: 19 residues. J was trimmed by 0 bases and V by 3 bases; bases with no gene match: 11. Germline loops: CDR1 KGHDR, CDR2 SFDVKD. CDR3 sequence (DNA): TGTGCCACCAGTGATCCTCCGGGACAGGCTATAGCGAACACCGGGGAGCTGTTTTTT. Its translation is CATSDPPGQAIANTGELFF.

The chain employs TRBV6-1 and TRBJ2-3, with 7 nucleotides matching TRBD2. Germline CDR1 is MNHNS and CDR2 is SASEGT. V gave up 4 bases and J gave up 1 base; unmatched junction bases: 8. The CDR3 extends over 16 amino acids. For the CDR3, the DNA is TGTGCCAGCAGTGTTGCGGGAGACGGGGGCACAGATACGCAGTATTTT. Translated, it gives CASSVAGDGGTDTQYF.

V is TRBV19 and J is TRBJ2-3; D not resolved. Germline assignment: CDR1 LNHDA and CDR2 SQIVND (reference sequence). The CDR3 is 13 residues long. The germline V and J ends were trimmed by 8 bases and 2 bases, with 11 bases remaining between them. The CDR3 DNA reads TGTGCCAGTCTTAGTCGCGACACAGATACGCAGTATTTT. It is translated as CASLSRDTDTQYF.

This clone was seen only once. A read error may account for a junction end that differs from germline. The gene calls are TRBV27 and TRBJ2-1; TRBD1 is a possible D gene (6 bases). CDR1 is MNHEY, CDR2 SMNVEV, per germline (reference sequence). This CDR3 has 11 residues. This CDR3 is CASSSGAVALF. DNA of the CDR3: TGTGCCAGCAGCTCAGGGGCCGTTGCCCTCTTC.

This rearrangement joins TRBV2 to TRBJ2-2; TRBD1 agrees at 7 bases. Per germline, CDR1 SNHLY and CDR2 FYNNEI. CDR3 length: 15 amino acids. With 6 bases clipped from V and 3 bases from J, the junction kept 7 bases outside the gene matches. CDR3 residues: CASRGDRYHTGELFF. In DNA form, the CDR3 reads TGTGCCAGCAGAGGGGACAGATATCACACCGGGGAGCTGTTTTTT.

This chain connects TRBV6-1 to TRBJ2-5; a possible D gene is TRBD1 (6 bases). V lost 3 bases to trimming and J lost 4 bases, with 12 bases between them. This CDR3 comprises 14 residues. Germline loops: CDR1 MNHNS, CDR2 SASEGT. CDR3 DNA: TGTGCCAGCAGTGAGCAGGACAGTGCAGAGACCCAGTACTTC. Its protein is CASSEQDSAETQYF.

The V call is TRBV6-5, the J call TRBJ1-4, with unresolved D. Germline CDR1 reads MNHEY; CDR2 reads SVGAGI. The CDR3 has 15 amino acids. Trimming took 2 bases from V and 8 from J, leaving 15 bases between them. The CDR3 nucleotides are TGTGCCAGCAGTTACGCCCGAGGGCCAGGAGAAAAACTGTTTTTT. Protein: CASSYARGPGEKLFF.

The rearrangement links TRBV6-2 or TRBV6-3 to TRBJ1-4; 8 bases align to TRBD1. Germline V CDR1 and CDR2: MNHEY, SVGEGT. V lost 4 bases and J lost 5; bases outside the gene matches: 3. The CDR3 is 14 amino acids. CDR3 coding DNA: TGTGCCAGCAGTTTTCGGACAGGGAATGAAAAACTGTTTTTT. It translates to CASSFRTGNEKLFF.